This entry lists 15 T cell receptor beta chains sequenced from one sample in a study of T cells after yellow fever vaccination. TCRdb ran MiXCR on the 5' RACE reads and lists one entry per CDR3 protein. This table holds about 340,000 distinct CDR3 sequences, approximately 12% found once. The specimen was CD4+ T cells sorted from PBMCs, collected 15 days after the yellow fever booster vaccination. Source of these receptors: a man between 18 and 29 years old who received the YFV17D yellow fever vaccine.

The table lists this clonotype with a few counts. J is TRBJ1-1 and V is TRBV7-9; no clear D. V dropped 5 bases and J dropped 7 bases, with 11 bases sitting between them. The CDR3 totals 12 residues. From germline, CDR1 is SEHNR and CDR2 FQNEAQ (reference sequence). CDR3: CASSPSGYEAFF. CDR3 nucleotide sequence: TGTGCCAGCAGCCCCTCGGGGTATGAAGCTTTCTTT.

This clonotype was detected only a few times. The chain uses TRBV6-1 and TRBJ1-3; 7 bases match TRBD1. V lost 3 bases to trimming and J lost 2 bases; unmatched junction nucleotides: 4. The CDR3 contains 15 residues. Germline V gene sequence: CDR1 MNHNS, CDR2 SASEGT. The CDR3 DNA sequence: TGTGCCAGCAGTGAGAGGGGGCAACCTGGAAACACCATATATTTT. It yields the protein CASSERGQPGNTIYF.

This clonotype turned up a few times. This rearrangement joins TRBV2 to TRBJ2-2, with 10 bases lining up with TRBD2. The V segment lost 6 bases and the J segment 5 bases; nucleotides outside the gene matches: 3. The CDR3 consists of 14 residues. In germline, CDR1 is SNHLY, CDR2 FYNNEI. The CDR3 DNA follows: TGTGCCAGCAGCCAGGGACTAGCGACCGGGGAGCTGTTTTTT. Protein: CASSQGLATGELFF.

The chain carries TRBV7-2 and TRBJ2-7; D unclear. V lost 1 base, J lost 3 bases, and 7 bases lay in between. This CDR3 comprises 13 residues. The germline CDR1 and CDR2 sequences are SGHTA and FQGNSA. The CDR3 DNA follows: TGTGCCAGCAGCTTAGACTCGAACTACGAGCAGTACTTC. Translated: CASSLDSNYEQYF.

V usage is TRBV12-3 or TRBV12-4 and J usage is TRBJ1-1; D ambiguous. This CDR3 has 14 residues. With 6 bases removed from V and 2 bases from J, the gap between germline ends came to 13 bases. In DNA form, the CDR3 reads TGTGCCAGCAGCCTGACGGTGGGAAACACTGAAGCTTTCTTT. Translation: CASSLTVGNTEAFF.

This clonotype came up a few times. The V call is TRBV27, the J call TRBJ2-7; D remains unclear. V was shortened by 3 bases and J by 2 bases, with 11 bases between the two germline ends. Germline CDR1 MNHEY, CDR2 SMNVEV (reference sequence). The CDR3 consists of 14 residues. The DNA of the CDR3 is TGTGCCAGCAGTTTGAGGAGCCTCCCCTACGAGCAGTACTTC. Translation gives CASSLRSLPYEQYF.

This clonotype showed up many times. The chain employs TRBV5-5 and TRBJ2-7, with D possibly being TRBD1 or TRBD2 (5 bases each). V lost 4 bases and J 1 base, leaving 15 bases between the germline ends. The CDR3 has 15 residues. Germline loops: CDR1 SGHKS, CDR2 YYEKEE (reference sequence). The CDR3 nucleotides read TGTGCCAGCAGCAGAACCGGGACGGAATCCTACGAGCAGTACGTC. This encodes CASSRTGTESYEQYV.

The rearrangement uses TRBV29-1 and TRBJ1-1; D not certain. Trimming removed 6 bases at V and 4 bases at J, with 9 bases between. Germline CDR1 is SQVTM and CDR2 is ANQGSEA. The CDR3 totals 11 residues. Written as DNA, the CDR3 is TGCAGCGTGGGCAGGACCACTGAAGCTTTCTTT. It yields the protein CSVGRTTEAFF.

This clonotype was detected only a few times. The rearrangement uses TRBV10-3 and TRBJ2-7; tentatively, D is TRBD2 (7 bases). Trimming cost V 10 bases and J 1 base, with 20 bases left between them. The CDR3 sequence is 15 residues long. Germline CDR1 is ENHRY and CDR2 is SYGVKD. The CDR3 DNA follows: TGTGCCACGTGGGGGGGCCGCCTTGATTCCTACGAGCAGTACGTC. Translated: CATWGGRLDSYEQYV.

This clonotype showed up just a few times. The chain combines TRBV12-3 or TRBV12-4 with TRBJ2-3, with D possibly being TRBD1 (6 bases). The CDR3 has 15 amino acids. Trimming left V 1 base short and J 0 bases short, with 8 bases between. DNA of the CDR3: TGTGCCAGCAGTTTAGGGGACACTAGCACAGATACGCAGTATTTT. This codes for CASSLGDTSTDTQYF.

J is TRBJ2-5 and V is TRBV30; the match to TRBD2 covers 7 bases. The V gene's germline CDR1 is GTSNPN and CDR2 SVGIG (reference sequence). The CDR3 is made up of 11 amino acids. V was clipped by 5 bases and J by 5 bases; unmatched bases: 2. Here the CDR3 reads CAWGGGETQYF. Written as DNA, the CDR3 is TGTGCCTGGGGGGGAGGGGAGACCCAGTACTTC.

This chain connects TRBV14 to TRBJ1-1; TRBD1 is a possible D gene (5 bases). The CDR3 loop spans 12 amino acids. The germline V gene encodes CDR1 SGHDN and CDR2 FVKESK. V shed 1 base and J shed 10 bases, with 10 bases lying between them. CDR3 DNA: TGTGCCAGCAGCCAAGTGGGGGGAAGAGCTTTCTTT. This encodes CASSQVGGRAFF.

The gene calls are TRBV20-1 and TRBJ2-3, with a tentative D call TRBD2 (6 bases). Germline CDR1 is DFQATT and CDR2 is SNEGSKA (reference sequence). CDR3 length: 15 amino acids. V was pared by 3 bases and J by 2 bases, with 15 bases between. In DNA, the CDR3 is TGCAGTGCTAGTTTTGTGCGGGGAGCCACAGATACGCAGTATTTT. It translates to CSASFVRGATDTQYF.

The chain uses TRBV6-5 and TRBJ1-2; the match to TRBD1 covers 7 bases. The J segment lost 4 bases and the V segment lost 7 bases, leaving 9 bases of the junction unmatched. CDR3 length equals 14 residues. Per germline, CDR1 MNHEY and CDR2 SVGAGI. CDR3 sequence: CASTRRGQGYGYTF. In DNA, the CDR3 is TGTGCCAGCACCCGGAGGGGGCAGGGCTATGGCTACACCTTC.

This clonotype came up a few times. The rearrangement links TRBV6-2 or TRBV6-3 to TRBJ1-1, with a tentative D call TRBD1 (6 bases). The V end lost 8 bases, the J end lost 0 bases, and 19 bases lay between the germline ends. This CDR3 is 16 amino acids long. Germline V gene lookup returns CDR1 MNHEY and CDR2 SVGEGT. The CDR3: CASSGIGGGVNTEAFF. DNA for the CDR3: TGTGCCAGCTCAGGTATCGGGGGCGGAGTGAACACTGAAGCTTTCTTT.